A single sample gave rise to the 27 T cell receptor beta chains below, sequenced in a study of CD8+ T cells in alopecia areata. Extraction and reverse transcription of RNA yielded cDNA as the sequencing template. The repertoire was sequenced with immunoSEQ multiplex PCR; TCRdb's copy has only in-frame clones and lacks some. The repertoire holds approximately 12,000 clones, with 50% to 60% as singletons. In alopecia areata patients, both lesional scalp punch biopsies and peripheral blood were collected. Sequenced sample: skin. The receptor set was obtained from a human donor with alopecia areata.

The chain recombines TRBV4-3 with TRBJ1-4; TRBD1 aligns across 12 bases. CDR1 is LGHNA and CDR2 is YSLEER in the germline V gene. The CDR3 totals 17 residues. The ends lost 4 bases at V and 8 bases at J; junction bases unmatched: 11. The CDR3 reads CASSPSPGQGAGEKLFF. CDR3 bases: TGCGCCAGCAGCCCAAGTCCGGGACAGGGGGCGGGGGAAAAACTGTTTTTT.

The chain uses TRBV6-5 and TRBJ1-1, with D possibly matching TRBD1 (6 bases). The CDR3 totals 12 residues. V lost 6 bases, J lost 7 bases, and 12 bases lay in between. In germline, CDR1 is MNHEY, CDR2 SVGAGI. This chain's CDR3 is CASRYKTGEAFF. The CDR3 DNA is TGTGCCAGCAGATATAAGACAGGTGAAGCTTTCTTT.

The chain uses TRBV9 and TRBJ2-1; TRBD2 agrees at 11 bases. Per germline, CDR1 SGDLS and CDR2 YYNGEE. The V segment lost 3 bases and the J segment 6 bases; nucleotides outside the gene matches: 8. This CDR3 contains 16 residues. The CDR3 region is CASSDNPGTSGNEQFF. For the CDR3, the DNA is TGTGCCAGCAGCGACAATCCCGGGACTAGCGGCAATGAGCAGTTCTTC.

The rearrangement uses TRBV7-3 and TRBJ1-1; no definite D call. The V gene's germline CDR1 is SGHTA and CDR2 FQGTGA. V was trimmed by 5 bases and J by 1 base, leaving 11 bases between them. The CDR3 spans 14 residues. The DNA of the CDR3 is TGTGCCAGCAGCGCGGGTTCGGAGAACACTGAAGCTTTCTTT. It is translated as CASSAGSENTEAFF.

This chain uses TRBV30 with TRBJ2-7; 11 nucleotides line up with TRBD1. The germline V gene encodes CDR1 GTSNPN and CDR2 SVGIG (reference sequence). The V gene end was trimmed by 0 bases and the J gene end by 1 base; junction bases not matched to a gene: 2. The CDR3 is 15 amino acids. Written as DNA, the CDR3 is TGTGCCTGGAGTGTAGGACAGGGGGCGTCCTACGAGCAGTACTTC. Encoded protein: CAWSVGQGASYEQYF.

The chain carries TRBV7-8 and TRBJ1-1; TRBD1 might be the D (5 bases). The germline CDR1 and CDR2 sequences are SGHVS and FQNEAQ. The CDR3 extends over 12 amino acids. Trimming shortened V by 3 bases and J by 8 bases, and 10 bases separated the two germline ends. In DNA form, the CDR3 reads TGTGCCAGCAGCTTTTTTCAGGGAGAAGCTTTCTTT. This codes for CASSFFQGEAFF. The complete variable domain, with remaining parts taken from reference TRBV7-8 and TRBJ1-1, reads GAGVSQSPRYKVAKRGQDVALRCDPISGHVSLFWYQQALGQGPEFLTYFQNEAQLDKSGLPSDRFFAERPEGSVSTLKIQRTQQEDSAVYLCASSFFQGEAFFGQGTRLTVV.

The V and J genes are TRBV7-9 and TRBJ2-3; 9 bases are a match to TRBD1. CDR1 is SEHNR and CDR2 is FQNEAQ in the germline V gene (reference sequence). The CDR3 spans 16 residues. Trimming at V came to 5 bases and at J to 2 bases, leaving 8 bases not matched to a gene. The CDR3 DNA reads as TGTGCCAGCAGCGGCCGGGACAGGGTATTCACAGATACGCAGTATTTT. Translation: CASSGRDRVFTDTQYF.

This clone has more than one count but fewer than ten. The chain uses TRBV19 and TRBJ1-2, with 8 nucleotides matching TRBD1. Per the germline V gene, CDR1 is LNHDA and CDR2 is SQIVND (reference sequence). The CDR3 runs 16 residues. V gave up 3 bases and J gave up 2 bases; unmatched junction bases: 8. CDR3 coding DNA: TGTGCCAGTAGTATCGGACAGGGAAGGAAAAACTATGGCTACACCTTC. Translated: CASSIGQGRKNYGYTF.

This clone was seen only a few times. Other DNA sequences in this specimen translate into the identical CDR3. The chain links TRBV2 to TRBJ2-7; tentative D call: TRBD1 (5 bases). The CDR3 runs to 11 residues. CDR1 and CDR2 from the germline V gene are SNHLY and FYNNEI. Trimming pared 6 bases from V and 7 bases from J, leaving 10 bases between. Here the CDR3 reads CASSVRVEQYF. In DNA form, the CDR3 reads TGTGCCAGCAGCGTCAGGGTTGAGCAGTACTTC.

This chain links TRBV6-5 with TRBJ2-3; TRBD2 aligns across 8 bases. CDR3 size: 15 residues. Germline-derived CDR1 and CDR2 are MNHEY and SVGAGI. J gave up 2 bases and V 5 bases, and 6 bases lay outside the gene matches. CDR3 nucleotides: TGTGCCAGCAGTGCAAGCGGGAGCGTCACAGATACGCAGTATTTT. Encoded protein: CASSASGSVTDTQYF.

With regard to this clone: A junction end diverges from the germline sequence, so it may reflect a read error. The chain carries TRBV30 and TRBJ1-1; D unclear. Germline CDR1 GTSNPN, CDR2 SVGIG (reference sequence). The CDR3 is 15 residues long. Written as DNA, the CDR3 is TGTGCCCGGAGTGGAAGGTCTCGTTTGAACACTGAAGCTTTCTTT. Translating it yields CARSGRSRLNTEAFF.

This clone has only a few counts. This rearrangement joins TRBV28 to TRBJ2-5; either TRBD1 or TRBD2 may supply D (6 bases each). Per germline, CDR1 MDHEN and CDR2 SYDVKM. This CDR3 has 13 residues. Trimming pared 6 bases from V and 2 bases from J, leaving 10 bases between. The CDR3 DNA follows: TGTGCCAGCAGACGGAGGGGGCAAGAGACCCAGTACTTC. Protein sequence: CASRRRGQETQYF.

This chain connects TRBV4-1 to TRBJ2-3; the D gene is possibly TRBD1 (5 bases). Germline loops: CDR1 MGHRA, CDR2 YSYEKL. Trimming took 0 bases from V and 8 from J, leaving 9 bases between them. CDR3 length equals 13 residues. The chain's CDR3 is CASSQDQGFTQYF. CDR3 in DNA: TGCGCCAGCAGCCAAGATCAGGGTTTTACGCAGTATTTT.

CDR3 protein: CASSQEGRGTYEQYF. The DNA for the CDR3 is TGCGCCAGCAGCCAAGAGGGGAGGGGAACCTACGAGCAGTACTTC. The chain combines TRBV4-1 with TRBJ2-7; 7 positions agree with TRBD2. The CDR3 is made up of 15 amino acids. The trim removed 0 bases at V and 2 bases at J, leaving 4 bases unmatched. CDR1 and CDR2 from the germline V gene are MGHRA and YSYEKL.

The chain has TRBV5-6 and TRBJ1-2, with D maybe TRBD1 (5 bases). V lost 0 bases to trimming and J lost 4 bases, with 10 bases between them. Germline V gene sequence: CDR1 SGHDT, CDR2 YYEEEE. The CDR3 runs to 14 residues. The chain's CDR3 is CASSLGQITYGYTF. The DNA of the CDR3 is TGTGCCAGCAGCTTGGGACAGATAACCTATGGCTACACCTTC.

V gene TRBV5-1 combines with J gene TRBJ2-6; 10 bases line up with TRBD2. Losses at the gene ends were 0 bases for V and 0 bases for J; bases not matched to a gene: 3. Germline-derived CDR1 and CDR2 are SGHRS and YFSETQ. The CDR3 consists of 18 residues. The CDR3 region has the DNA TGCGCCAGCAGCTTGGGGACTAGCGGTATCTCTGGGGCCAACGTCCTGACTTTC. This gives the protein CASSLGTSGISGANVLTF.

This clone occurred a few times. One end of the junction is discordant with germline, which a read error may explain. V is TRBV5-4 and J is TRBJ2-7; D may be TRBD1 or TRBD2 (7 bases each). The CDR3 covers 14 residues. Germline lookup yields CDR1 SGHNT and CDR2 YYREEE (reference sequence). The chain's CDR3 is CASSQGGYSYEQYF. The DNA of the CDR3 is TGCGCCAGCAGCCAGGGGGGGTATTCCTACGAGCAGTACTTC.

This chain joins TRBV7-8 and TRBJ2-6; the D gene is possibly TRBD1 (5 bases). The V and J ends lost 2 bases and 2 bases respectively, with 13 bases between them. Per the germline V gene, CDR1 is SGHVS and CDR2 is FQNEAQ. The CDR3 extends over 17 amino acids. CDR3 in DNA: TGTGCCAGCAGCTTAAGGCAGGGATCAGCTGGGGCCAACGTCCTGACTTTC. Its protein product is CASSLRQGSAGANVLTF.

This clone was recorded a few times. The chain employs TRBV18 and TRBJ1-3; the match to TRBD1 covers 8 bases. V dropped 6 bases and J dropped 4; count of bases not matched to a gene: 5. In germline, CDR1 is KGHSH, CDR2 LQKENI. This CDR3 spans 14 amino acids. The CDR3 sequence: CASSPGTGGNTIYF. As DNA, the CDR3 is TGTGCCAGCTCGCCCGGGACAGGAGGAAACACCATATATTTT.

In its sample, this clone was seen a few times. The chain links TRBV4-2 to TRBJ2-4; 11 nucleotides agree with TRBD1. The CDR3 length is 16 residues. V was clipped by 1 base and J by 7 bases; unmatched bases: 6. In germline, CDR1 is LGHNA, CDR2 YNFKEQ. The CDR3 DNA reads TGTGCCAGCAGCCAAGGGGAGGACAGGGGGCAGAACATTCAGTACTTC. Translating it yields CASSQGEDRGQNIQYF.

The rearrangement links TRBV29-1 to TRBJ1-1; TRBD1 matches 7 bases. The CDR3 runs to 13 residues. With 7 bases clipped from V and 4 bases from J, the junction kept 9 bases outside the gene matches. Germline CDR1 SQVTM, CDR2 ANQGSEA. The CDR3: CSAHPDRATEAFF. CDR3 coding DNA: TGCAGCGCCCACCCCGACAGGGCCACTGAAGCTTTCTTT.

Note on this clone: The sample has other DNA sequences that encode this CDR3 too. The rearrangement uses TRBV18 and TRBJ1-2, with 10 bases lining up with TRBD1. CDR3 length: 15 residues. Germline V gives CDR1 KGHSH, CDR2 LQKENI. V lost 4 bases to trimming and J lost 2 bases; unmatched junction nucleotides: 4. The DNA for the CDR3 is TGTGCCAGCTCACGGACAGGGGGTGAAAACTATGGCTACACCTTC. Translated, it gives CASSRTGGENYGYTF.

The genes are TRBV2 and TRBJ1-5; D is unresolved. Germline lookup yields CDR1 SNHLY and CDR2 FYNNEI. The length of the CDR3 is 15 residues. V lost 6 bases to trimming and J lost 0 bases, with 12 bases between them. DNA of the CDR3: TGTGCCAGCAGGTTTGACACAAATAGCAATCAGCCCCAGCATTTT. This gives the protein CASRFDTNSNQPQHF.

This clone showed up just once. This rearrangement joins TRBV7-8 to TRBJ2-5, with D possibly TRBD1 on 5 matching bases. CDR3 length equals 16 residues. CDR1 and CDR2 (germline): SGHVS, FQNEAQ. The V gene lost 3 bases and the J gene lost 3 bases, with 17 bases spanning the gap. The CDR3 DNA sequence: TGTGCCAGCAGCTTTCGCTCCCCAGGGAACAAAGAGACCCAGTACTTC. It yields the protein CASSFRSPGNKETQYF.

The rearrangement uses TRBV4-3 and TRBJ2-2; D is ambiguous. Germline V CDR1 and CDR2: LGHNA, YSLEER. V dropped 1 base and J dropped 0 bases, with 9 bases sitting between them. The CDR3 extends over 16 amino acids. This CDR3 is CASSQGVTSNTGELFF. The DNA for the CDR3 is TGCGCCAGCAGCCAAGGGGTGACTTCGAACACCGGGGAGCTGTTTTTT.

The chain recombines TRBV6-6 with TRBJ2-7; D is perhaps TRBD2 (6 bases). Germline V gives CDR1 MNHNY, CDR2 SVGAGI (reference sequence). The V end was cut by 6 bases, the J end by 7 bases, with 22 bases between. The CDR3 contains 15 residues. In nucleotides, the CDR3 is TGTGCCAGCAGAGGAGGGACGGGTCCTACGAGGGAGCAGTACTTC. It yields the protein CASRGGTGPTREQYF.

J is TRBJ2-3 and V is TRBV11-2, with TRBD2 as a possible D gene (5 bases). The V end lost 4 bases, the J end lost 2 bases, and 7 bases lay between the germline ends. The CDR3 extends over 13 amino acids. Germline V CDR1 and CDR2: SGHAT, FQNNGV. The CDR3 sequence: CASSSDYTDTQYF. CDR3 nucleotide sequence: TGTGCCAGCAGCTCTGACTACACAGATACGCAGTATTTT.